Detailed here is one TCR beta chain. This CDR3 contains 13 residues. V lost 2 bases to trimming and J lost 2 bases, with 7 bases between them. Germline CDR1 DFQATT, CDR2 SNEGSKA (reference sequence). TCRdb fed the RT-PCR reads into MiXCR, producing one record per CDR3 protein. The table has approximately 720,000 distinct CDR3 sequences, 14% seen once. J is TRBJ1-5 and V is TRBV20-1; D is possibly TRBD1 (5 bases). This TCR came from a female donor in good health, serving as a healthy control. The material sequenced was memory CD4+ T cells from blood. CDR3 protein: CSARMGGNQPQHF. CDR3 nucleotides: TGCAGTGCTAGAATGGGGGGCAATCAGCCCCAGCATTTT.